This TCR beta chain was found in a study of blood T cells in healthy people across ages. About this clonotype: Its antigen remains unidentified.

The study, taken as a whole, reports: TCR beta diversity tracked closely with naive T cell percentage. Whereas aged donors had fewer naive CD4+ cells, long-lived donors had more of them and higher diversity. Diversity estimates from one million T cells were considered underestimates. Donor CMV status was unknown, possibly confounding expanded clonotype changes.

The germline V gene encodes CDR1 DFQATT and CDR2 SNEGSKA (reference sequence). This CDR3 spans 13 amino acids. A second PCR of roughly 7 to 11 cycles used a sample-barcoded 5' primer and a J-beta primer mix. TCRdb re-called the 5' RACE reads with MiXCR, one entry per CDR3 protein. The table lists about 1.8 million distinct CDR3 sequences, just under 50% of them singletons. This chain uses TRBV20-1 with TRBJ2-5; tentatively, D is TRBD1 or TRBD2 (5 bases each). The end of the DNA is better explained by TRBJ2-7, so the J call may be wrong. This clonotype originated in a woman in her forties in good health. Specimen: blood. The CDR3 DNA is TGCAGTGCTGGCCGGGACGGTGATTACGAGCAGTACTTC. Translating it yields CSAGRDGDYEQYF.